This entry features one T cell receptor beta chain sequence. Its antigen is unidentified. This sample is drawn from a study of human T cells and chemical hapten exposure. TCRdb processed the RACE reads anew with MiXCR; each CDR3 protein has one entry. The sample includes 300,000 to 450,000 distinct CDR3 sequences, 4.8% of them seen just once. Overall study results and limits: DPC sensitization left the count of TCRs above 1 in 1000 unchanged.

Deletions cut 0 bases from V and 4 bases from J, with 11 bases between. CDR3 length: 15 amino acids. Germline values: CDR1 SGDLS, CDR2 YYNGEE. As for time point: patch test 1, 2 weeks after DPC sensitization. Indicated treatment: therapeutic diphenylcyclopropenone sensitization with weekly scalp DPC. This sequence was found in a woman aged 50 to 65 with alopecia areata. Some clones in this sample may be carry-over from other donors' samples. The rearrangement links TRBV9 to TRBJ1-3; no clear D. The specimen was whole blood, collected in connection with sensitization to the hapten diphenylcyclopropenone (DPC). This CDR3 reads CASSVELGLGNTIYF. CDR3 bases: TGTGCCAGCAGCGTAGAACTGGGCCTCGGAAACACCATATATTTT.